Below, 11 T cell receptor beta chains from the same sample are listed, as sequenced in a study of T-cell memory formation after mild COVID-19. TCRdb passed the 5' RACE reads through MiXCR, listing each CDR3 protein once. The sample contains 300,000 or so distinct CDR3 sequences, about 17% of which appear only once. Source material: PBMCs or a T cell subset sorted from them (not recorded which). The receptors come from a man in his late teens or twenties who had mild COVID-19 (a few samples of this study predate the infection). Cell type and time point are not known.

The J gene is TRBJ2-7, the V gene TRBV7-9, with TRBD1 matching 8 bases. CDR3 length: 13 amino acids. Germline V CDR1 and CDR2: SEHNR, FQNEAQ (reference sequence). J was trimmed by 1 base and V by 6 bases; bases with no gene match: 2. Here the CDR3 DNA reads TGTGCCAGCAGGACAGGGGCGTCCTACGAGCAGTACTTC. Protein product: CASRTGASYEQYF.

The chain has TRBV15 and TRBJ1-1; tentatively, D is TRBD1 (5 bases). V gave up 4 bases and J gave up 4 bases, with 16 bases separating them. Germline-derived CDR1 and CDR2 are LNHNV and YYDKDF (reference sequence). The CDR3 has 15 amino acids. The CDR3 DNA follows: TGTGCCACCAGCAACAATTTAGCGGGGGGCACTGAAGCTTTCTTT. Its protein product is CATSNNLAGGTEAFF.

Only a few counts were recorded for this clonotype. The V gene is TRBV7-2, the J gene TRBJ2-3; no definite D call. Deletions cut 0 bases from V and 4 bases from J, with 8 bases between. From germline, CDR1 is SGHTA and CDR2 FQGNSA. The CDR3 is 14 amino acids. Written as DNA, the CDR3 is TGTGCCAGCAGCTTAGCGGGTAGCTCAGATACGCAGTATTTT. It codes for CASSLAGSSDTQYF.

This chain joins TRBV29-1 and TRBJ2-1; maybe TRBD1 (6 bases). The V end lost 1 base, the J end lost 4 bases, and 17 bases lay between the germline ends. The CDR3 sequence is 16 residues long. Looked up from germline, CDR1 is SQVTM and CDR2 is ANQGSEA. CDR3 region: CSVEGGRPGEYNEQFF. The CDR3 DNA reads as TGCAGCGTTGAAGGGGGCAGGCCAGGGGAGTACAATGAGCAGTTCTTC.

V is TRBV7-2 and J is TRBJ2-1, with a tentative D call TRBD2 (6 bases). V was trimmed by 8 bases and J by 7 bases, leaving 15 bases between them. The CDR3 is 13 residues long. Looked up from germline, CDR1 is SGHTA and CDR2 is FQGNSA. CDR3: CASLAGGGNEQFF. In nucleotides, the CDR3 is TGTGCCAGCTTGGCCGGTGGGGGGAATGAGCAGTTCTTC.

This sequence joins TRBV4-2 and TRBJ2-1; D remains ambiguous. Trimming shortened V by 4 bases and J by 5 bases, and 12 bases separated the two germline ends. This CDR3 has 14 amino acids. Germline lookup yields CDR1 LGHNA and CDR2 YNFKEQ. CDR3 coding DNA: TGTGCCAGCAGCCGCGAAGGGATAAACAATGAGCAGTTCTTC. Encoded protein: CASSREGINNEQFF.

The rearrangement uses TRBV5-1 and TRBJ1-1; 7 nucleotides line up with TRBD1. With 2 bases clipped from V and 4 bases from J, the junction kept 8 bases outside the gene matches. The CDR3 length is 15 residues. Germline V lookup: CDR1 SGHRS, CDR2 YFSETQ. As DNA, the CDR3 is TGCGCCAGCAGCTTTTACAGGGGAAGGGGCACTGAAGCTTTCTTT. Amino acid sequence: CASSFYRGRGTEAFF.

The chain recombines TRBV7-2 with TRBJ1-2; 7 bases are a match to TRBD1. The CDR3 has 14 amino acids. The J segment lost 7 bases and the V segment lost 2 bases, leaving 7 bases of the junction unmatched. The germline V gene encodes CDR1 SGHTA and CDR2 FQGNSA. The CDR3 DNA reads TGTGCCAGCAGCTTATCGGGACAGAGAACTGGCTACACCTTC. Its translation is CASSLSGQRTGYTF.

This clonotype was picked up a small number of times. V usage is TRBV20-1 and J usage is TRBJ2-7; D is unclear. Germline CDR1 reads DFQATT; CDR2 reads SNEGSKA (reference sequence). V lost 8 bases, J lost 1 base, and 15 bases lay in between. The CDR3 spans 13 residues. The CDR3 loop reads CSSISDFSYEQYF. In nucleotides, the CDR3 is TGCAGTAGCATTTCTGACTTTTCCTACGAGCAGTACTTC.

This chain joins TRBV25-1 and TRBJ1-5; D gene ambiguous. The germline V gene has CDR1 MGHDK and CDR2 SYGVNS. Trimming stripped 2 bases from V and 0 bases from J, with 8 bases between. The CDR3 contains 15 residues. CDR3 region: CASSEGRNSNQPQHF. The CDR3 nucleotides read TGTGCCAGCAGTGAAGGCAGGAATAGCAATCAGCCCCAGCATTTT. The whole variable domain, remainder taken from reference TRBV25-1 and TRBJ1-5, is EADIYQTPRYLVIGTGKKITLECSQTMGHDKMYWYQQDPGMELHLIHYSYGVNSTEKGDLSSESTVSRIRTEHFPLTLESARPSHTSQYLCASSEGRNSNQPQHFGDGTRLSIL.

The rearrangement uses TRBV2 and TRBJ2-7, with 12 bases aligning to TRBD2. Germline CDR1 is SNHLY and CDR2 is FYNNEI. This CDR3 is built from 13 residues. CDR3 DNA sequence: TGTGCAGTGCGACTAGCGGGAGACTACGAGCAGTACGTC. It codes for CAVRLAGDYEQYV.